The rows below give T cell receptor beta chains drawn from one sample of a study of CD8 T cells in ankylosing spondylitis. TCRdb re-called the 5' RACE reads through MiXCR, storing one row per CDR3 protein. The sample yields some 130,000 distinct CDR3 sequences, 5.5% to 7.5% seen once. Material for sequencing was blood, either unsorted or a sorted T cell fraction (not recorded which). These TCRs come from a female donor with ankylosing spondylitis or in good health (not recorded which). The CDR3 runs from the conserved cysteine through the conserved F or W. A D gene is named only where the DNA matches it firmly. Some rows have no size entry. The others give once, few or many, or a class for an expanded clone.

v_call,cdr3_length,d_call,clone_size,j_call,cdr3_aa,cdr3_nt
TRBV5-1,17,-,many,TRBJ1-4,CASSGGQGIATNEKLFF,TGCGCCAGCAGCGGCGGGCAGGGGATAGCAACTAATGAAAAACTGTTTTTT
TRBV28,12,-,many,TRBJ1-2,CASKTGRLGYTF,TGTGCCAGCAAGACGGGACGATTGGGCTACACCTTC
TRBV12-3/TRBV12-4,13,TRBD1,many,TRBJ2-3,CASRQGATDTQYF,TGTGCCAGCAGACAGGGGGCAACAGATACGCAGTATTTT
TRBV10-3,15,TRBD2,many,TRBJ2-3,CAISSSGGITDTQYF,TGTGCCATCAGTAGTAGCGGGGGGATCACAGATACGCAGTATTTT
TRBV5-1,16,-,few,TRBJ1-1,CASSLSLRGLNTEAFF,TGCGCCAGCAGCTTATCCCTTAGGGGACTGAACACTGAAGCTTTCTTT
TRBV11-3,16,-,-,TRBJ2-3,CASSLDSRASTDTQYF,TGTGCCAGCAGCTTAGACAGCAGGGCTAGCACAGATACGCAGTATTTT
TRBV4-3,14,TRBD1,many,TRBJ2-3,CASREGGRGDTQYF,TGCGCCTCACGGGAAGGGGGCAGGGGAGATACGCAGTATTTT
TRBV25-1,16,TRBD1,many,TRBJ1-4,CASSEHRGQANEKLFF,TGTGCCAGCAGTGAACACAGGGGGCAAGCTAATGAAAAACTGTTTTTT
TRBV24-1,18,-,many,TRBJ2-1,CATSDPSQARGGRDEQFF,TGTGCCACCAGTGACCCCTCCCAGGCTAGAGGGGGGCGGGATGAGCAGTTCTTC
TRBV6-1,13,-,many,TRBJ1-4,CASSGTFGEKLFF,TGTGCCAGCTCCGGGACATTTGGCGAAAAACTGTTTTTT
TRBV7-8,15,-,many,TRBJ1-5,CASSLDIMSNQPQHF,TGTGCCAGCAGCTTAGATATCATGAGCAATCAGCCCCAGCATTTT